The 8 T cell receptor beta chains in this list originate from one sample, sequenced in a study of graft-versus-host responses after intestinal transplantation (dated by TCRdb to the early 2020s). The time point label for this specimen denotes: cells obtained before transplantation from donor or recipient. These receptors have no identified antigens. Library preparation employed the immunoSEQ multiplex PCR assay. Entries here come from immuneACCESS through TCRdb and include only in-frame sequences with V and J called. Some clones fail to appear in such tables; in the studies checked, an unresolved V gene covers under half of the shortfall, and the cause of the remainder is unknown. For this sample the table gives around 90,000 clones, of which under 95% were detected only once. Around 0.067% of the sample goes to the ten largest clones. Sequences were derived from unstimulated CD8+ T cells sorted from spleen or lymph node cells, sampled before transplant. Receptors were obtained from a human donor who was the organ donor for an intestinal transplant.

The chain links TRBV4-1 to TRBJ2-1; the D gene is possibly TRBD2 (6 bases). Germline V CDR1 and CDR2: MGHRA, YSYEKL. The CDR3 contains 15 residues. Trimming shortened V by 3 bases and J by 8 bases, and 17 bases separated the two germline ends. CDR3 protein: CASSHLLAFSDEQFF. Here the CDR3 DNA reads TGCGCCAGCAGCCATCTCCTAGCGTTTTCGGATGAGCAGTTCTTC.

V is TRBV11-2 and J is TRBJ2-1; 11 positions match TRBD2. CDR1 is SGHAT and CDR2 is FQNNGV in the germline V gene. The V gene end was trimmed by 5 bases and the J gene end by 8 bases; junction bases not matched to a gene: 11. The CDR3 is made up of 16 amino acids. Here the CDR3 DNA reads TGTGCCAGCAGCGGCAGACTTAGCGGGGGGGCCGATGAGCAGTTCTTC. It codes for CASSGRLSGGADEQFF.

V and J are TRBV29-1 and TRBJ2-2; D perhaps matches TRBD1 (5 bases). The CDR3 consists of 13 residues. V lost 3 bases, J lost 5 bases, and 10 bases lay in between. CDR1 SQVTM and CDR2 ANQGSEA come from the germline V gene. The CDR3 is CSVEVAGTGELFF. CDR3 DNA: TGCAGCGTTGAGGTGGCAGGGACCGGGGAGCTGTTTTTT.

This clone was detected only once. The CDR3 reads CASSEGTGVFTGELFF. CDR3 coding DNA: TGTGCCAGCAGCGAAGGGACAGGGGTTTTCACCGGGGAGCTGTTTTTT. The chain recombines TRBV9 with TRBJ2-2; the match to TRBD1 covers 10 bases. The CDR3 loop spans 16 amino acids. V lost 3 bases, J lost 4 bases, and 6 bases stayed unmatched. Germline V gives CDR1 SGDLS, CDR2 YYNGEE.

The chain links TRBV29-1 to TRBJ2-3; possibly TRBD1 for D (6 bases). The CDR3 is 13 amino acids. Trimming cost V 4 bases and J 5 bases, with 13 bases left between them. Per the germline V gene, CDR1 is SQVTM and CDR2 is ANQGSEA. The CDR3 sequence: CSVGGGQIDTQYF. The CDR3 region has the DNA TGCAGCGTTGGAGGGGGTCAGATAGATACGCAGTATTTT.

The genes are TRBV13 and TRBJ2-3; D may be TRBD1 (6 bases). V shed 6 bases and J shed 2 bases, with 21 bases lying between them. Germline-derived CDR1 and CDR2 are PRHDT and FYEKMQ (reference sequence). This CDR3 region has 17 residues. Written as DNA, the CDR3 is TGTGCCAGCAGTTCAACACCGGGACACCTATTCACAGATACGCAGTATTTT. Encoded protein: CASSSTPGHLFTDTQYF.

The rearrangement joins TRBV5-4 to TRBJ1-6; D gene ambiguous. The CDR3 sequence is 15 residues long. In germline, CDR1 is SGHNT, CDR2 YYREEE (reference sequence). The germline V and J ends were trimmed by 5 bases and 0 bases, with 9 bases remaining between them. CDR3 DNA sequence: TGTGCCAGCAGGTGGGAGAGCTCCTATAATTCACCCCTCCACTTT. Its translation: CASRWESSYNSPLHF.

The genes are TRBV5-1 and TRBJ2-7; 10 nucleotides match TRBD2. CDR3 length: 14 amino acids. Germline V gives CDR1 SGHRS, CDR2 YFSETQ. V dropped 0 bases and J dropped 5; count of bases not matched to a gene: 2. In DNA, the CDR3 is TGCGCCAGCAGCTTGGCTGGGACTAGCGACGAGCAGTACTTC. Amino acid sequence: CASSLAGTSDEQYF.